The clone carrying this TCR beta chain was counted between two and nine times. As yet, its antigen is unknown. Gene labels here are mouse ones. The read stops 4 residues short of the end of the CDR3; the missing end is completed from the germline J gene. CDR3 size: 14 residues. Germline CDR1 and CDR2: NSHNY and SYGAGN. Trimming at V came to 2 bases and at J to 4 bases, leaving 0 bases not matched to a gene. Sequencing relied on a cDNA template that was reverse transcribed from extracted RNA. Sequenced by immunoSEQ multiplex PCR; TCRdb stores in-frame clones only, minus some. The profile covers about 5,800 clones, none occurring a single time. This sample is drawn from a study of CD8+ T cells in alopecia areata. Study background: C3H/HeJ graft donors with spontaneous alopecia, aged about 6-13 months, supplied skin that was transplanted onto female C3H/HeJ mice aged 7-10 weeks. Points from the study as a whole: Lesional scalp displayed greater clonality than normal scalp, most notably in alopecia totalis/universalis.

The sample's time point: mouse skin 6 weeks after grafting, around onset of hair loss. The receptor's source is a C3H/HeJ mouse with alopecia areata. This mouse strain has H2-k as its MHC haplotype. J is TRBJ2-1 and V is TRBV13-1, with 10 bases identical to TRBD2. Material: skin, obtained at week 6. CDR3 DNA (partial): TGTGCCAGCAGTGAGGGACTGGGGTATGCT. Translating gives CASSEGLGYA. The whole CDR3 region reads CASSEGLGYAEQFF.